The rows below give T cell receptor beta chains drawn from one sample of a study of graft-versus-host responses after intestinal transplantation. Here immunoSEQ multiplex PCR was the method, and the copy in TCRdb shows in-frame clones only, minus some. The sample has around 99,000 clones, roughly 87% seen once. Their specific antigens are unknown. Sample: unstimulated CD4+ T cells sorted from spleen or lymph node cells, taken before transplant. The receptors here all came from a human donor who was the organ donor for an intestinal transplant. Each CDR3 is given with its conserved first and last residue. A D gene is named only where the DNA matches it firmly. Size is stated for part of the rows, as once, few or many counts, or as a class when the clone is expanded.

clone_size,d_call,v_call,j_call,cdr3_aa,cdr3_nt
NA,TRBD2,TRBV5-1,TRBJ2-1,CASSMTLAGGYNEQFF,TGCGCCAGCAGCATGACTCTAGCGGGAGGTTACAATGAGCAGTTCTTC
once,TRBD2,TRBV6-4,TRBJ2-1,CARSGTSSYNEQFF,TGTGCCAGATCCGGGACTAGCTCCTACAATGAGCAGTTCTTC
NA,NA,TRBV20-1,TRBJ2-3,CSASPGGTQYF,TGCAGTGCTAGCCCCGGAGGAACGCAGTATTTT
once,TRBD2,TRBV5-4,TRBJ2-2,CASSWTRAGELFF,TGTGCCAGCAGCTGGACTAGAGCCGGGGAGCTGTTTTTT
NA,TRBD2,TRBV6-1,TRBJ2-1,CASSDRLAGSRNEQFF,TGTGCCAGCAGTGACCGACTAGCGGGATCTAGGAATGAGCAGTTCTTC
NA,NA,TRBV6-1,TRBJ2-7,CASSEAPLAPGEQYF,TGTGCCAGCAGTGAAGCTCCCCTAGCGCCGGGAGAGCAGTACTTC
NA,NA,TRBV19,TRBJ1-5,CATSRGQTPREPQHF,TGTGCCACATCCCGAGGACAGACTCCAAGGGAGCCCCAGCATTTT
NA,NA,TRBV2,TRBJ2-7,CARGGKGAYEQYF,TGTGCCAGAGGAGGGAAGGGGGCCTACGAGCAGTACTTC
NA,NA,TRBV11-2,TRBJ2-7,CASSLGEFSYEQYF,TGTGCCAGCAGCTTAGGAGAGTTCTCCTACGAGCAGTACTTC
NA,TRBD2,TRBV6-1,TRBJ2-5,CASSLSGLQETQYF,TGTGCCAGCAGCCTTAGCGGGCTCCAAGAGACCCAGTACTTC
NA,TRBD2,TRBV11-2,TRBJ2-3,CASSLVAGGLTDTQYF,TGTGCCAGCAGCTTAGTTGCGGGAGGGCTCACAGATACGCAGTATTTT
NA,NA,TRBV18,TRBJ1-3,CASSPRRGVGNTIYF,TGTGCCAGCTCACCACGTCGTGGGGTTGGAAACACCATATATTTT
once,NA,TRBV20-1,TRBJ2-7,CSASPGFEQYF,TGCAGTGCTAGCCCCGGGTTCGAGCAGTACTTC
NA,NA,TRBV14,TRBJ2-3,CASSPGVALRTDTQYF,TGTGCCAGCAGCCCCGGAGTAGCGTTGAGGACAGATACGCAGTATTTT
NA,NA,TRBV19,TRBJ2-7,CASSIKYNYEQYF,TGTGCCAGTAGTATCAAGTACAACTACGAGCAGTACTTC
NA,NA,TRBV7-8,TRBJ2-1,CASSYSGSYNEQFF,TGTGCCAGCAGCTATTCGGGCTCCTACAATGAGCAGTTCTTC
NA,NA,TRBV11-1,TRBJ2-3,CASRQGSGDTQYF,TGTGCCAGCAGACAGGGTTCGGGAGATACGCAGTATTTT
NA,TRBD1,TRBV5-1,TRBJ2-1,CASSPETGNEQFF,TGCGCCAGCAGCCCCGAGACAGGGAATGAGCAGTTCTTC
NA,NA,TRBV7-2,TRBJ1-6,CASSPSASSYNSPLHF,TGTGCCAGCAGCCCCTCTGCGAGCTCCTATAATTCACCCCTCCACTTT
NA,NA,TRBV5-4,TRBJ1-1,CASSLGGDPEAFF,TGTGCCAGCAGCTTGGGCGGGGATCCTGAAGCTTTCTTT
NA,TRBD2,TRBV7-8,TRBJ2-7,CASSLGSAGVYEQYF,TGTGCCAGCAGCTTAGGATCGGCGGGAGTTTACGAGCAGTACTTC
NA,NA,TRBV10-2,TRBJ1-3,CASRGELRASGNTIYF,TGCGCCAGCAGGGGGGAACTCAGAGCCTCTGGAAACACCATATATTTT
NA,TRBD1,TRBV6-1,TRBJ1-6,CASSSQTGGSSPLHF,TGTGCCAGCAGTTCCCAGACAGGGGGCAGTTCACCCCTCCACTTT
NA,NA,TRBV5-6,TRBJ1-3,CASSTKAGTAGNTIYF,TGTGCCAGCAGTACCAAGGCGGGCACGGCTGGAAACACCATATATTTT